These 29 T cell receptor beta chains came from one sample sequenced in a study of blood T cell repertoires in COVID-19 (dated by TCRdb to about 2020). Library preparation was by the immunoSEQ multiplex PCR assay. The table was pulled from immuneACCESS by TCRdb, which kept in-frame rearrangements only. Such tables lose some clones; where checked, under half of the loss comes from unresolved V genes, and the rest has no known cause. The sample table lists about 64,000 clones, about 79% of them with a count of one. The biggest ten clones account for 5.5% to 6% of the sample. The specimen sequenced was peripheral blood. All receptors come from a woman aged 55-69 years with acute or convalescent COVID-19.

The chain joins TRBV20-1 to TRBJ1-2; D may be TRBD1 (5 bases). CDR3 length equals 11 residues. Germline lookup yields CDR1 DFQATT and CDR2 SNEGSKA (reference sequence). V lost 1 base to trimming and J lost 7 bases, with 7 bases between them. The CDR3 loop reads CSARGQGGYTF. In DNA form, the CDR3 reads TGCAGTGCTAGAGGGCAGGGTGGCTACACCTTC.

V and J are TRBV18 and TRBJ1-2, with D possibly TRBD1 on 5 matching bases. CDR1 and CDR2 (germline): KGHSH, LQKENI. V gave up 3 bases and J gave up 0 bases, with 14 bases separating them. The CDR3 consists of 16 residues. In nucleotides, the CDR3 is TGTGCCAGCTCACCCGAACTGGGGCAACCTAACTATGGCTACACCTTC. This gives the protein CASSPELGQPNYGYTF. Combining the CDR3 with reference TRBV18 and TRBJ1-2 gives the whole variable domain NAGVMQNPRHLVRRRGQEARLRCSPMKGHSHVYWYRQLPEEGLKFMVYLQKENIIDESGMPKERFSAEFPKEGPSILRIQQVVRGDSAAYFCASSPELGQPNYGYTFGSGTRLTVV.

The CDR3 DNA reads as TGCGCCAGCAGCATTGGACGGGCTCGGAGGGAGCAGTACTTC. This translates into CASSIGRARREQYF. The chain uses TRBV5-1 and TRBJ2-7; maybe TRBD2 (5 bases). The ends were cut back, 4 bases at V and 7 bases at J, with 18 bases in the middle. This CDR3 spans 14 amino acids. Germline V gene data show CDR1 as SGHRS and CDR2 as YFSETQ.

V gene TRBV2 combines with J gene TRBJ1-1, with D perhaps TRBD1 (5 bases). V shed 6 bases and J shed 6 bases, with 14 bases lying between them. The V gene's germline CDR1 is SNHLY and CDR2 FYNNEI. This CDR3 comprises 13 residues. The CDR3, as DNA: TGTGCCAGCAGATGGGGCTGGGAAGCTGAAGCTTTCTTT. Protein product: CASRWGWEAEAFF.

The rearrangement links TRBV2 to TRBJ1-5, with D possibly matching TRBD1 (6 bases). Germline CDR1 and CDR2: SNHLY and FYNNEI. The V gene lost 5 bases and the J gene lost 3 bases, with 11 bases spanning the gap. This CDR3 spans 14 amino acids. The CDR3 region is CASSTGTSNQPQHF. The CDR3 region has the DNA TGTGCCAGCAGTACCGGGACATCCAATCAGCCCCAGCATTTT.

The chain joins TRBV11-2 to TRBJ1-1; D perhaps matches TRBD1 (6 bases). Germline V gene sequence: CDR1 SGHAT, CDR2 FQNNGV. V was shortened by 5 bases and J by 6 bases, with 22 bases between the two germline ends. This CDR3 has 16 residues. CDR3 loop: CASSTRTESEVAEAFF. Here the CDR3 DNA reads TGTGCCAGCAGCACTCGGACAGAGAGTGAGGTGGCTGAAGCTTTCTTT.

This clone was seen just once. This chain uses TRBV4-1 with TRBJ1-3; no definite D call. CDR1 MGHRA and CDR2 YSYEKL come from the germline V gene. V lost 0 bases and J 3 bases, leaving 6 bases between the germline ends. The CDR3 extends over 14 amino acids. CDR3 loop: CASSQDFSGNTIYF. For the CDR3, the DNA is TGCGCCAGCAGCCAAGACTTCAGTGGAAACACCATATATTTT.

The V call is TRBV6-5, the J call TRBJ2-2, with 9 bases that match TRBD1. Germline trimming cut 5 bases from V and 6 bases from J; bases unmatched to any gene: 4. Germline lookup yields CDR1 MNHEY and CDR2 SVGAGI. The CDR3 runs to 14 residues. The CDR3 here is CASSPRTGAGELFF. Written as DNA, the CDR3 is TGTGCCAGCAGTCCCCGGACAGGGGCCGGGGAGCTGTTTTTT.

This clone was seen only once. The CDR3 DNA follows: TGTGCCAGCAGCTTAGGGCACACTAGCGGAGCTAACGTCTACGAGCAGTACTTC. It is translated as CASSLGHTSGANVYEQYF. The V and J genes are TRBV7-9 and TRBJ2-7, with 8 bases that match TRBD2. The V gene's germline CDR1 is SEHNR and CDR2 FQNEAQ (reference sequence). This CDR3 has 18 amino acids. After removal of 1 base from V and 3 bases from J, the junction contained 14 bases not matched to a gene. Supplemented by reference TRBV7-9 and TRBJ2-7, the full variable domain reads DTGVSQNPRHKITKRGQNVTFRCDPISEHNRLYWYRQTLGQGPEFLTYFQNEAQLEKSRLLSDRFSAERPKGSFSTLEIQRTEQGDSAMYLCASSLGHTSGANVYEQYFGPGTRLTVT.

The chain combines TRBV6-6 with TRBJ2-3; a possible D gene is TRBD2 (5 bases). CDR1 MNHNY and CDR2 SVGAGI come from the germline V gene (reference sequence). Trimming stripped 2 bases from V and 7 bases from J, with 13 bases between. This CDR3 contains 14 residues. In DNA, the CDR3 is TGTGCCAGCAGTTACAGTAGCGTCCTTTATACGCAGTATTTT. As protein: CASSYSSVLYTQYF.

This sequence joins TRBV30 and TRBJ2-1; 9 bases match TRBD2. The ends lost 4 bases at V and 2 bases at J; junction bases unmatched: 3. The CDR3 is 14 amino acids. Germline loops: CDR1 GTSNPN, CDR2 SVGIG (reference sequence). CDR3 residues: CAWTPSGAYNEQFF. The DNA of the CDR3 is TGTGCCTGGACCCCTAGCGGGGCCTACAATGAGCAGTTCTTC.

The sample holds one count of this clone. The gene calls are TRBV11-2 and TRBJ1-4, with 10 nucleotides matching TRBD1. Trimming took 6 bases from V and 4 from J; bases not matched to a gene: 8. The CDR3 is made up of 16 amino acids. Germline lookup yields CDR1 SGHAT and CDR2 FQNNGV. The CDR3 loop is CASRLLGTGDNEKLFF. The CDR3 bases are TGTGCCAGCAGGTTATTGGGGACAGGGGATAATGAAAAACTGTTTTTT.

The rearrangement joins TRBV9 to TRBJ2-1; 10 nucleotides agree with TRBD2. Germline lookup yields CDR1 SGDLS and CDR2 YYNGEE. Unmatched junction bases numbered 11, after V lost 4 bases and J lost 7 bases. The CDR3 is 16 amino acids. CDR3 sequence: CASSPYGTSVQNEQFF. CDR3 bases: TGTGCCAGCAGCCCTTACGGGACTAGCGTTCAGAATGAGCAGTTCTTC.

In DNA, the CDR3 is TGTGCCTGGAGTCCCCCGCGGCAGACCTCTGGAAACACCATATATTTT. It encodes CAWSPPRQTSGNTIYF. This chain joins TRBV30 and TRBJ1-3; D not resolved. V lost 2 bases and J 0 bases, leaving 14 bases between the germline ends. Germline V gene data show CDR1 as GTSNPN and CDR2 as SVGIG (reference sequence). The length of the CDR3 is 16 residues.

The chain couples TRBV3-1 (or the pseudogene TRBV3-2) to TRBJ1-1; tentatively, D is TRBD1 (6 bases). V dropped 4 bases and J dropped 5 bases, with 20 bases sitting between them. This CDR3 is 16 amino acids long. Germline V lookup: CDR1 LGHDT, CDR2 YNNKEL (reference sequence). The CDR3, as DNA: TGTGCCAGCAGCCCCCCGGTAGGGGGTGTCCAGACTGAAGCTTTCTTT. This translates into CASSPPVGGVQTEAFF.

V usage is TRBV11-2 and J usage is TRBJ2-3; the match to TRBD2 covers 12 bases. Germline V gene lookup returns CDR1 SGHAT and CDR2 FQNNGV. J was trimmed by 4 bases and V by 3 bases; bases with no gene match: 2. This CDR3 contains 15 residues. CDR3 nucleotides: TGTGCCAGCAGCTTGCTAGCGGGGGGGTCAGATACGCAGTATTTT. Its protein is CASSLLAGGSDTQYF.

The V and J genes are TRBV5-4 and TRBJ1-3; 8 bases match TRBD1. Germline values: CDR1 SGHNT, CDR2 YYREEE (reference sequence). The CDR3 covers 16 residues. Germline trimming cut 0 bases from V and 2 bases from J; bases unmatched to any gene: 4. CDR3 DNA: TGTGCCAGCAGCTTGGCAGGGGGCGCAGCTGGAAACACCATATATTTT. Encoded protein: CASSLAGGAAGNTIYF.

The rearrangement uses TRBV27 and TRBJ2-1; 13 bases match TRBD2. The CDR3 extends over 18 amino acids. Trimming removed 8 bases from V and 0 bases from J; junction bases left unmatched: 10. In germline, CDR1 is MNHEY, CDR2 SMNVEV (reference sequence). For the CDR3, the DNA is TGTGCCAGCCGGTGGGGACTAGCGGGACCGAGCTCCTACAATGAGCAGTTCTTC. This sequence encodes CASRWGLAGPSSYNEQFF.

This clone was counted only a few times. This rearrangement joins TRBV5-4 to TRBJ1-6; 7 nucleotides agree with TRBD1. The CDR3 has 13 residues. The junction had 0 bases not matched to a gene; V was cut back by 4 bases and J by 5 bases. The germline V gene encodes CDR1 SGHNT and CDR2 YYREEE (reference sequence). CDR3 nucleotides: TGTGCCAGCAGCGGACAGGATAATTCACCCCTCCACTTT. Amino acids: CASSGQDNSPLHF.

This clone has just a few counts. The genes are TRBV5-1 and TRBJ1-1; TRBD1 is a possible D gene (5 bases). The CDR3 runs to 14 residues. Germline lookup yields CDR1 SGHRS and CDR2 YFSETQ. V dropped 2 bases and J dropped 1 base, with 9 bases sitting between them. The CDR3, as DNA: TGCGCCAGCAGCTTTTGGACACCGAACACTGAAGCTTTCTTT. It translates to CASSFWTPNTEAFF.

J is TRBJ2-3 and V is TRBV29-1, with D perhaps matching TRBD2 (6 bases). Germline V gene data show CDR1 as SQVTM and CDR2 as ANQGSEA. V dropped 6 bases and J dropped 1 base, with 11 bases sitting between them. There are 13 residues in the CDR3. The DNA of the CDR3 is TGCAGCGTCCCGGGGGAGGGCACAGATACGCAGTATTTT. Residues: CSVPGEGTDTQYF.

The table lists this clone with a count of one. The CDR3 DNA reads as TGTGCCAGTAGTAGCCCGACGGGTGGAGCTGGAAACACCATATATTTT. Amino acids: CASSSPTGGAGNTIYF. The chain employs TRBV19 and TRBJ1-3; no reliable D call. Germline values: CDR1 LNHDA, CDR2 SQIVND (reference sequence). The CDR3 has 16 residues. V lost 4 bases and J 2 bases, leaving 15 bases between the germline ends.

This clone is a singleton in its sample. The chain is built from TRBV11-3 and TRBJ2-1, with D possibly TRBD1 on 5 matching bases. The V gene lost 1 base and the J gene lost 3 bases, with 10 bases spanning the gap. Germline loops: CDR1 SGHNT, CDR2 YENEEA. CDR3 size: 15 residues. The chain's CDR3 is CASSLGRAIYNEQFF. CDR3 bases: TGTGCCAGCAGCTTAGGCAGGGCCATCTACAATGAGCAGTTCTTC. The full variable domain, with the rest looked up from reference TRBV11-3 and TRBJ2-1, is EAGVVQSPRYKIIEKKQPVAFWCNPISGHNTLYWYLQNLGQGPELLIRYENEEAVDDSQLPKDRFSAERLKGVDSTLKIQPAELGDSAVYLCASSLGRAIYNEQFFGPGTRLTVL.

V usage is TRBV29-1 and J usage is TRBJ1-4; D is possibly TRBD1 (5 bases). This CDR3 contains 12 residues. CDR1 is SQVTM, CDR2 ANQGSEA, per germline. V was trimmed by 6 bases and J by 7 bases, leaving 12 bases between them. The CDR3 reads CSVRQSAEKLFF. The CDR3 region has the DNA TGCAGCGTACGACAGTCGGCTGAAAAACTGTTTTTT.

This chain connects TRBV5-1 to TRBJ2-1, with 11 bases matching TRBD1. The CDR3 has 15 residues. V shed 4 bases, J shed 3 bases, and the junction held 3 bases outside the gene matches. CDR1 and CDR2 (germline): SGHRS, YFSETQ. DNA of the CDR3: TGCGCCAGCAGCCCCGGGACAGGGGGCTACAATGAGCAGTTCTTC. Translating gives CASSPGTGGYNEQFF. Variable domain in full (rest from reference TRBV5-1 and TRBJ2-1): KAGVTQTPRYLIKTRGQQVTLSCSPISGHRSVSWYQQTPGQGLQFLFEYFSETQRNKGNFPGRFSGRQFSNSRSEMNVSTLELGDSALYLCASSPGTGGYNEQFFGPGTRLTVL.

V gene TRBV5-1 combines with J gene TRBJ2-7; TRBD1 matches 7 bases. The germline V gene encodes CDR1 SGHRS and CDR2 YFSETQ. The V gene end was trimmed by 4 bases and the J gene end by 7 bases; junction bases not matched to a gene: 14. CDR3 length: 15 amino acids. As DNA, the CDR3 is TGCGCCAGCAGCCGCGGCGACGACAGGGCGTCTGAGCAGTACTTC. Encoded protein: CASSRGDDRASEQYF. The full variable domain, its missing parts supplied by reference TRBV5-1 and TRBJ2-7, is KAGVTQTPRYLIKTRGQQVTLSCSPISGHRSVSWYQQTPGQGLQFLFEYFSETQRNKGNFPGRFSGRQFSNSRSEMNVSTLELGDSALYLCASSRGDDRASEQYFGPGTRLTVT.

V and J are TRBV19 and TRBJ2-3; maybe TRBD2 (7 bases). The CDR3 loop spans 16 amino acids. V lost 5 bases and J lost 6, with 21 bases in between. Germline assignment: CDR1 LNHDA and CDR2 SQIVND (reference sequence). CDR3 in DNA: TGTGCCAGTAGTGCATTACGGGACACCGGGGGGGATACGCAGTATTTT. It yields the protein CASSALRDTGGDTQYF.

This sequence joins TRBV18 and TRBJ2-3; TRBD2 matches at 13 bases. The germline V gene has CDR1 KGHSH and CDR2 LQKENI. This CDR3 is 17 amino acids long. Trimming cost V 2 bases and J 3 bases; bases outside gene matches: 5. CDR3 sequence: CASSPSRTSGGTDTQYF. The CDR3 nucleotides read TGTGCCAGCTCACCATCTAGGACTAGCGGGGGAACAGATACGCAGTATTTT.

This clone was detected a few times. V and J are TRBV9 and TRBJ1-2; 9 nucleotides agree with TRBD1. The length of the CDR3 is 13 residues. Losses at the gene ends were 3 bases for V and 8 bases for J; bases not matched to a gene: 5. The germline V gene has CDR1 SGDLS and CDR2 YYNGEE. Written as DNA, the CDR3 is TGTGCCAGCAGCGAACAGGGGGCGAAGGGCTACACCTTC. It specifies CASSEQGAKGYTF.